This T cell receptor beta chain was found in a study of OX40 agonist ivuxolimab in advanced cancers. Across the whole study: Three patients showed partial responses: one hepatocellular carcinoma and two cutaneous melanoma cases. General observations from the study: At 0.1 to 3.0 mg/kg and by week 6, CD4+ and CD8+ T cells in the blood had expanded clonally. CD8+ T cells (on average) carried more expanded clones than CD4+ T cells.

This clone was recorded only once. As yet, its antigen is unknown. Clones were sequenced by immunoSEQ multiplex PCR, and TCRdb holds only the in-frame ones, with some missing. The sample lists 40,000 or so clones; around nine tenths were seen once. V lost 0 bases and J 3 bases, leaving 7 bases between the germline ends. Germline lookup yields CDR1 SGDLS and CDR2 YYNGEE. CDR3 length: 13 amino acids. Blood was sampled at baseline, cycle 4 day 1, and cycle 7 day 1. The sequencing used CD4+ or CD8+ T cells sorted from blood, collected in a trial of the OX40 agonist ivuxolimab. The TCR originated in an adult with an advanced solid tumor such as melanoma, head and neck, liver or kidney cancer. The chain links TRBV9 to TRBJ2-7; no definite D call. CDR3 region: CASSVGASYEQYF. The CDR3 bases are TGTGCCAGCAGCGTAGGGGCCAGCTACGAGCAGTACTTC.